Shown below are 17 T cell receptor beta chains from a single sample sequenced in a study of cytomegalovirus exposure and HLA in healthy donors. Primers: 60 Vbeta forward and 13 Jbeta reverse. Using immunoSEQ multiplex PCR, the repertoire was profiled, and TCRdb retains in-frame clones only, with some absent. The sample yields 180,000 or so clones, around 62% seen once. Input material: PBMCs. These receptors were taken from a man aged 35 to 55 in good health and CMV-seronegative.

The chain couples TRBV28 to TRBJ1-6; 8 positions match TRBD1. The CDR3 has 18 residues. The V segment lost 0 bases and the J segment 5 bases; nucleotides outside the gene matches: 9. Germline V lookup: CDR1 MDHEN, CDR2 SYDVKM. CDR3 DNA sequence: TGTGCCAGCAGTTTATGGACGACCGACAGGGGAGATAATTCACCCCTCCACTTT. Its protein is CASSLWTTDRGDNSPLHF.

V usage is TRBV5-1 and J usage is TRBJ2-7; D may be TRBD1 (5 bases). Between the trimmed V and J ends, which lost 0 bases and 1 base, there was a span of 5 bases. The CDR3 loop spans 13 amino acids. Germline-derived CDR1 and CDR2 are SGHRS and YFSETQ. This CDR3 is CASSLGQSYEQYF. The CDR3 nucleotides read TGCGCCAGCAGCTTGGGACAGTCCTACGAGCAGTACTTC.

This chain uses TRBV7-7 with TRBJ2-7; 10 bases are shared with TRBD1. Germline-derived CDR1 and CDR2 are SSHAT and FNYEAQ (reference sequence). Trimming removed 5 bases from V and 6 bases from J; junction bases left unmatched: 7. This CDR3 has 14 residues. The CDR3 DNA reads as TGTGCCAGCAGCCGCGGACAGGGGGTCGGCGAGCAGTACTTC. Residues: CASSRGQGVGEQYF.

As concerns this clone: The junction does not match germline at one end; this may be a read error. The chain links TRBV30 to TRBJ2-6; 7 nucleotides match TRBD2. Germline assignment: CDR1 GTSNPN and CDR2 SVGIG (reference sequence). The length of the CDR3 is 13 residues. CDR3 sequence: CAGRGGGANVLTF. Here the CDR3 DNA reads TGTGCCGGGAGGGGAGGGGGGGCCAACGTCCTGACTTTC. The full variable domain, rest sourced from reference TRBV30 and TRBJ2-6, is SQTIHQWPATLVQPVGSPLSLECTVEGTSNPNLYWYRQAAGRGLQLLFYSVGIGQISSEVPQNLSASRPQDRQFILSSKKLLLSDSGFYLCAGRGGGANVLTFGAGSRLTVL.

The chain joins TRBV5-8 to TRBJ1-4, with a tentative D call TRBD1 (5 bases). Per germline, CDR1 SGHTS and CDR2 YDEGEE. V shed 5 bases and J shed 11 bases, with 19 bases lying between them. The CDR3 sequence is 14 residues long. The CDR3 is CASSWGQTVAKLFF. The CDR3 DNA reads TGTGCCAGCAGTTGGGGTCAGACAGTTGCGAAACTGTTTTTT.

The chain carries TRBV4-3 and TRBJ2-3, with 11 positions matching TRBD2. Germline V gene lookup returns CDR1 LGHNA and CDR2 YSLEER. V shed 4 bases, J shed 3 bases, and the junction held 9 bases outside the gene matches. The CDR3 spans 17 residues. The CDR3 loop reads CASSLSQTSGTTDTQYF. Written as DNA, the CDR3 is TGCGCCAGCAGCCTAAGTCAGACTAGCGGGACGACAGATACGCAGTATTTT.

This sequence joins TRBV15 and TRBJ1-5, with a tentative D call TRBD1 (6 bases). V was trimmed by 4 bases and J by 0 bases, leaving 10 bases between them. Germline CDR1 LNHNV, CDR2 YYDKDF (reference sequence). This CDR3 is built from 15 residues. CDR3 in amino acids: CATSISGDSNQPQHF. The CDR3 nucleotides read TGTGCCACCAGCATCTCAGGGGATAGCAATCAGCCCCAGCATTTT.

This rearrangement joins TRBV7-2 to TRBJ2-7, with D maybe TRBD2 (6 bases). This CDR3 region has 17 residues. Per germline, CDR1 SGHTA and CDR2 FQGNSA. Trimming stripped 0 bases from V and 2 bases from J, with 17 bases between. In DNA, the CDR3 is TGTGCCAGCAGCTTAGCCCCCCCAAGTGGGGGGACCTACGAGCAGTACTTC. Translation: CASSLAPPSGGTYEQYF.

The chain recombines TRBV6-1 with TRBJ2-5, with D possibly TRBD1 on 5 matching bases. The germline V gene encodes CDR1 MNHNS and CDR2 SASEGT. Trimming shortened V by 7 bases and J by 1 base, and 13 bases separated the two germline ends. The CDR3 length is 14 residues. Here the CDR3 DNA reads TGTGCCAGCACCCAGGGTCGGGTCCAAGAGACCCAGTACTTC. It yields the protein CASTQGRVQETQYF.

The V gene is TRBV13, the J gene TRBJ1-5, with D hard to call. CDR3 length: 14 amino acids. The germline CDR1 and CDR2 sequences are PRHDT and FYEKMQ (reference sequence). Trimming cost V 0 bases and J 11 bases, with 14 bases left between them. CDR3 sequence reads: CASSLGSGNWAQHF. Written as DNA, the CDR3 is TGTGCCAGCAGCTTAGGATCGGGAAACTGGGCCCAGCATTTT.

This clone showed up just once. This CDR3 is CASGGRDISYEQYF. For the CDR3, the DNA is TGTGCTAGTGGGGGCCGGGATATTTCCTACGAGCAGTACTTC. V gene TRBV12-5 combines with J gene TRBJ2-7; possible D gene TRBD2, 5 bases. The length of the CDR3 is 14 residues. Trimming shortened V by 6 bases and J by 1 base, and 13 bases separated the two germline ends. From germline, CDR1 is LGHNT and CDR2 FRNRAP.

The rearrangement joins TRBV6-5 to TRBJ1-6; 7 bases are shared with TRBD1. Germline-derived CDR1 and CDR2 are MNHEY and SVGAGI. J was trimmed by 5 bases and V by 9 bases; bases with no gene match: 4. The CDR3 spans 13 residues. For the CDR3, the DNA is TGTGCCAGGGGACAGCTTGATAATTCACCCCTCCACTTT. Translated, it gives CARGQLDNSPLHF.

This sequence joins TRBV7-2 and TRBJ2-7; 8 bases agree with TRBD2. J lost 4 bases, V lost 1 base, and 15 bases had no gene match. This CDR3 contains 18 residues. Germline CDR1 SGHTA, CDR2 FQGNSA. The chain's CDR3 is CASSLVFSGTPSDYEQYF. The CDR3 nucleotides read TGTGCCAGCAGCTTAGTATTTAGCGGGACCCCCTCCGATTACGAGCAGTACTTC. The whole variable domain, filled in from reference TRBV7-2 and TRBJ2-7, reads GAGVSQSPSNKVTEKGKDVELRCDPISGHTALYWYRQSLGQGLEFLIYFQGNSAPDKSGLPSDRFSAERTGGSVSTLTIQRTQQEDSAVYLCASSLVFSGTPSDYEQYFGPGTRLTVT.

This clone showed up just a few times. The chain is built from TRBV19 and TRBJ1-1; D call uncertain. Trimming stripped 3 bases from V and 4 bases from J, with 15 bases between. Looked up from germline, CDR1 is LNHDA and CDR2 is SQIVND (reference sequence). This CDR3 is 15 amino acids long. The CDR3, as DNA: TGTGCCAGTAGTATTCTGTCGGGGAGGAGCACTGAAGCTTTCTTT. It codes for CASSILSGRSTEAFF.

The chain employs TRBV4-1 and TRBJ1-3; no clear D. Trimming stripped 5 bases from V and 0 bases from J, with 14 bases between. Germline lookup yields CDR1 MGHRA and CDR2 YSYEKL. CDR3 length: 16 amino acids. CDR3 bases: TGCGCCAGCAGCGAGCCAGGCAAAAGCTCTGGAAACACCATATATTTT. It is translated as CASSEPGKSSGNTIYF.

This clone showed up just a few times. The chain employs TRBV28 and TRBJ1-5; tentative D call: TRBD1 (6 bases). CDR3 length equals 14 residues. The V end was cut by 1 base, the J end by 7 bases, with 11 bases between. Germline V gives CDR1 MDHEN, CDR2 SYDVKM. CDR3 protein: CASSLLQGEQPQHF. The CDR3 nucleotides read TGTGCCAGCAGTTTATTACAGGGAGAGCAGCCCCAGCATTTT.

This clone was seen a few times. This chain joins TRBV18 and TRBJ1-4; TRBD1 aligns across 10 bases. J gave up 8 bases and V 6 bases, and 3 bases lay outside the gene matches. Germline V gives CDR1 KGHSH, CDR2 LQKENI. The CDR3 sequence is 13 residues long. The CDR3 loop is CASSGTGEEKLFF. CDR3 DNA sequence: TGTGCCAGCTCCGGGACAGGGGAGGAAAAACTGTTTTTT.